Below, one TCR beta chain is given with its context. Antigen unknown. The sample is drawn from a study of T cells in localized non-small cell lung cancer. The CDR3 spans 14 residues. V lost 1 base to trimming and J lost 5 bases, with 9 bases between them. Germline V gives CDR1 SGHDT, CDR2 YYEEEE. Profiled with immunoSEQ multiplex PCR; TCRdb holds only in-frame clones, not every one. The data hold fewer than 90,000 clones, with roughly 86% observed a single time. The study's findings and limits: Researchers found a median approximately 50 of the top 100 tumor clones in adjacent lung. Heterogeneity within the tumor remains possible, as just one region underwent sequencing. Density of T cells in blood, when higher, went with longer overall survival. In uninvolved adjacent lung, T cell clonality reached its highest value, exceeding tumor.

The specimen was peripheral blood, collected before any cancer treatment. This chain links TRBV5-6 with TRBJ2-2; D not certain. The TCR sequence derives from a man aged 40 to 70 with stage I lung adenocarcinoma. The CDR3 DNA reads TGTGCCAGCAGCTTGCAACTGGATACCGGGGAGCTGTTTTTT. Translating gives CASSLQLDTGELFF.